The source of this T cell receptor beta chain is a study of OX40 agonist ivuxolimab in advanced cancers. The protocol was immunoSEQ multiplex PCR, while the TCRdb copy is restricted to in-frame clones and leaves out a portion. The table lists just over 70,000 clones, 84% of them singletons. This clone was seen just once. Germline loops: CDR1 LNHDA, CDR2 SQIVND (reference sequence). The V gene lost 3 bases and the J gene lost 0 bases, with 8 bases spanning the gap. The CDR3 has 15 residues. J is TRBJ1-4 and V is TRBV19, with unresolved D. The source material was CD4+ or CD8+ T cells sorted from blood, sampled in a trial of the OX40 agonist ivuxolimab. The clonotype was recovered from an adult with an advanced solid tumor such as melanoma, head and neck, liver or kidney cancer. CDR3 sequence reads: CASSIAATTNEKLFF. DNA for the CDR3: TGTGCCAGTAGTATCGCAGCAACAACTAATGAAAAACTGTTTTTT.